This T cell receptor (beta chain) was captured in a study of T cell responses to AZD1222 COVID-19 vaccine. Germline assignment: CDR1 SGHTA and CDR2 FQGTGA. CDR3 size: 13 residues. The junction had 2 bases not matched to a gene; V was cut back by 5 bases and J by 2 bases. Profiled with immunoSEQ multiplex PCR; TCRdb holds only in-frame clones, not every one. The profile shows approximately 160,000 clones, around 92% of them singletons. This material consisted of peripheral blood, taken on day 0 of AZD1222 vaccination. The genes are TRBV7-3 and TRBJ1-2; 7 nucleotides align to TRBD1. The clonotype originates from an adult in good health. This CDR3 is CASSRDSNYGYTF. CDR3 nucleotides: TGTGCCAGCAGCCGGGACAGCAACTATGGCTACACCTTC. The variable domain in full, with the rest retrieved from reference TRBV7-3 and TRBJ1-2, is GAGVSQTPSNKVTEKGKYVELRCDPISGHTALYWYRQSLGQGPEFLIYFQGTGAADDSGLPNDRFFAVRPEGSVSTLKIQRTERGDSAVYLCASSRDSNYGYTFGSGTRLTVV.